Below, 24 T cell receptor beta chains from the same sample are listed, as sequenced in a study of cytomegalovirus exposure and HLA in healthy donors (dated by TCRdb to the late 2010s). The protocol used for the library was the immunoSEQ multiplex PCR assay. For the multiplex PCR, a mixture combining 60 forward primers for TCR Vbeta segments and 13 reverse primers for TCR Jbeta segments was used. Held by TCRdb, this immuneACCESS table contains in-frame sequences only and omits some clones. Under half of the omission traces to an unresolved V gene where checked; the cause of the rest is unknown. This sample has 150,000 to 200,000 clones in its table, and around 76% of those were observed once. The leading ten clones occupy 2% to 2.5% of the sample. The sample was PBMCs. Source of these receptors: a female donor in good health and CMV-seronegative.

Concerning this clone itself: One end of the junction does not line up with germline, which may come from a read error. This chain uses TRBV9 with TRBJ2-6, with 11 bases identical to TRBD1. CDR1 SGDLS and CDR2 YYNGEE come from the germline V gene. The CDR3 contains 15 residues. CDR3 sequence: CASSVQGTGGNVLTF. In DNA, the CDR3 is TGTGCCAGCAGCGTACAGGGGACAGGGGGCAACGTCCTGACTTTC.

The chain joins TRBV7-8 to TRBJ2-7; D might be TRBD2 (6 bases). Trimming shortened V by 1 base and J by 7 bases, and 17 bases separated the two germline ends. The CDR3 covers 15 residues. Germline V gives CDR1 SGHVS, CDR2 FQNEAQ. The DNA of the CDR3 is TGTGCCAGCAGCTTAGACGGGAGTGGGCTCTGGGAGCAGTACTTC. Translating it yields CASSLDGSGLWEQYF. Drawing the rest from reference TRBV7-8 and TRBJ2-7, the complete variable domain is GAGVSQSPRYKVAKRGQDVALRCDPISGHVSLFWYQQALGQGPEFLTYFQNEAQLDKSGLPSDRFFAERPEGSVSTLKIQRTQQEDSAVYLCASSLDGSGLWEQYFGPGTRLTVT.

Only a few counts were recorded for this clone. The rearrangement joins TRBV5-6 to TRBJ2-7, with D tentatively TRBD1 (5 bases). Trimming pared 0 bases from V and 6 bases from J, leaving 19 bases between. The germline gives CDR1 SGHDT, CDR2 YYEEEE. CDR3 size: 16 residues. CDR3 sequence reads: CASSLVGGAKGGEQYF. CDR3 nucleotide sequence: TGTGCCAGCAGCTTGGTCGGTGGGGCGAAAGGTGGCGAGCAGTACTTC.

The gene calls are TRBV28 and TRBJ2-3; 7 bases map to TRBD2. Per germline, CDR1 MDHEN and CDR2 SYDVKM. This CDR3 is built from 13 residues. Trimming cost V 3 bases and J 5 bases; bases outside gene matches: 2. The CDR3 DNA reads as TGTGCCAGCAGTTTGGGGGGGAGAGATACGCAGTATTTT. As protein: CASSLGGRDTQYF.

Concerning this clone itself: Other DNA sequences in this sample translate to the same CDR3. The chain employs TRBV7-9 and TRBJ1-4, with 11 bases identical to TRBD1. Germline V CDR1 and CDR2: SEHNR, FQNEAQ (reference sequence). V lost 0 bases, J lost 8 bases, and 2 bases stayed unmatched. This CDR3 is 15 amino acids long. The CDR3 spells CASSLAGQGGEKLFF. In DNA form, the CDR3 reads TGTGCCAGCAGCTTAGCGGGACAGGGGGGAGAAAAACTGTTTTTT.

The V and J genes are TRBV4-2 and TRBJ1-2; perhaps TRBD1 as D (5 bases). V lost 1 base to trimming and J lost 3 bases, with 6 bases between them. From germline, CDR1 is LGHNA and CDR2 YNFKEQ. CDR3 length equals 13 residues. The CDR3 DNA is TGTGCCAGCAGCCAAGGGGACTACTATGGCTACACCTTC. Amino acids: CASSQGDYYGYTF.

The chain recombines TRBV7-2 with TRBJ2-1; 10 bases line up with TRBD2. Germline lookup yields CDR1 SGHTA and CDR2 FQGNSA. V lost 2 bases, J lost 5 bases, and 12 bases stayed unmatched. The CDR3 totals 18 residues. The CDR3 here is CASSLWASGRMVHNEQFF. The CDR3 bases are TGTGCCAGCAGCTTATGGGCTAGCGGGAGAATGGTCCACAATGAGCAGTTCTTC.

In this sample, this clone turned up a few times. The rearrangement joins TRBV20-1 to TRBJ1-1, with a weak D call TRBD1 (5 bases). Trimming took 0 bases from V and 11 from J, leaving 10 bases between them. The germline V gene encodes CDR1 DFQATT and CDR2 SNEGSKA (reference sequence). The CDR3 covers 11 residues. The CDR3, as DNA: TGCAGTGCTAGAGATCGGGGGTTTGCTTTCTTT. Its protein is CSARDRGFAFF.

The chain joins TRBV6-6 to TRBJ2-1; 9 bases match TRBD1. This CDR3 spans 15 amino acids. Looked up from germline, CDR1 is MNHNY and CDR2 is SVGAGI (reference sequence). After removal of 2 bases from V and 2 bases from J, the junction contained 1 base not matched to a gene. This CDR3 reads CASSYRDRAYNEQFF. CDR3 DNA: TGTGCCAGCAGTTACAGGGACAGGGCCTACAATGAGCAGTTCTTC.

This clone has a single count. J is TRBJ1-2 and V is TRBV14; possibly TRBD1 for D (5 bases). CDR1 is SGHDN and CDR2 is FVKESK in the germline V gene. The CDR3 runs 13 residues. V gave up 1 base and J gave up 7 bases, with 10 bases separating them. The CDR3 region is CASSQAWGAGYTF. The CDR3 DNA sequence: TGTGCCAGCAGCCAAGCTTGGGGCGCTGGCTACACCTTC.

This clone was recorded only once. This chain connects TRBV7-2 to TRBJ2-7, with a possible D match to TRBD1 (5 bases). Trimming removed 5 bases at V and 2 bases at J, with 19 bases between. This CDR3 spans 16 amino acids. CDR1 SGHTA and CDR2 FQGNSA come from the germline V gene. CDR3: CASSVQGQTFPYEQYF. The CDR3 DNA reads as TGTGCCAGCAGCGTACAAGGACAAACTTTCCCCTACGAGCAGTACTTC. The full variable domain, completed using reference TRBV7-2 and TRBJ2-7, is GAGVSQSPSNKVTEKGKDVELRCDPISGHTALYWYRQSLGQGLEFLIYFQGNSAPDKSGLPSDRFSAERTGGSVSTLTIQRTQQEDSAVYLCASSVQGQTFPYEQYFGPGTRLTVT.

The rearrangement uses TRBV2 and TRBJ2-1; 13 bases are a match to TRBD2. The length of the CDR3 is 18 residues. The germline gives CDR1 SNHLY, CDR2 FYNNEI. The V segment lost 6 bases and the J segment 4 bases; nucleotides outside the gene matches: 12. The CDR3 nucleotides read TGTGCCAGCAGGGGGGCTACTAGCGGGAGGGGGGCATACAATGAGCAGTTCTTC. It yields the protein CASRGATSGRGAYNEQFF.

The J gene is TRBJ2-1, the V gene TRBV10-1; 12 bases are shared with TRBD2. Germline values: CDR1 WNHNN, CDR2 SYGVQD (reference sequence). V shed 4 bases, J shed 5 bases, and the junction held 3 bases outside the gene matches. This CDR3 contains 15 residues. The CDR3 reads CASSVRLAGDNEQFF. Here the CDR3 DNA reads TGCGCCAGCAGTGTCCGACTAGCGGGGGACAATGAGCAGTTCTTC.

The chain combines TRBV15 with TRBJ2-1, with D tentatively TRBD1 (6 bases). Trimming took 5 bases from V and 4 from J, leaving 18 bases between them. There are 16 residues in the CDR3. Germline V gene lookup returns CDR1 LNHNV and CDR2 YYDKDF (reference sequence). CDR3: CATSARQVGTYNEQFF. CDR3 bases: TGTGCCACCAGCGCCCGACAGGTGGGGACGTACAATGAGCAGTTCTTC.

The genes are TRBV2 and TRBJ2-5; tentative D call: TRBD1 (6 bases). This CDR3 region has 13 residues. From germline, CDR1 is SNHLY and CDR2 FYNNEI. V lost 3 bases and J lost 5, with 10 bases in between. The CDR3 bases are TGTGCCAGCAGTGACCAGGGGCCGGAGACCCAGTACTTC. This sequence encodes CASSDQGPETQYF.

The chain recombines TRBV9 with TRBJ2-6; 10 nucleotides agree with TRBD1. Germline V lookup: CDR1 SGDLS, CDR2 YYNGEE. The CDR3 extends over 16 amino acids. Trimming at V came to 2 bases and at J to 3 bases, leaving 2 bases not matched to a gene. Written as DNA, the CDR3 is TGTGCCAGCAGCGTCGACAGGGGGCTTGGGGCCAACGTCCTGACTTTC. Amino acids: CASSVDRGLGANVLTF.

This clone was counted once. The chain joins TRBV19 to TRBJ1-2, with D perhaps matching TRBD1 (6 bases). Germline lookup yields CDR1 LNHDA and CDR2 SQIVND (reference sequence). The CDR3 is made up of 14 amino acids. V was pared by 6 bases and J by 6 bases, with 17 bases between. The CDR3 protein is CASRLRGGENGYTF. CDR3 bases: TGTGCCAGTAGACTCCGGGGGGGCGAGAATGGCTACACCTTC.

In its sample, this clone was seen a few times. This chain joins TRBV6-6 and TRBJ1-1; 12 nucleotides agree with TRBD1. The CDR3 is 15 amino acids. CDR1 MNHNY and CDR2 SVGAGI come from the germline V gene (reference sequence). V lost 7 bases to trimming and J lost 6 bases; unmatched junction nucleotides: 9. The CDR3 loop reads CASNTPGTGGPEAFF. The DNA of the CDR3 is TGTGCCAGCAACACCCCCGGGACAGGGGGCCCTGAAGCTTTCTTT.

The chain recombines TRBV4-1 with TRBJ2-1; 10 bases map to TRBD2. CDR1 and CDR2 (germline): MGHRA, YSYEKL. CDR3 length: 18 residues. The V and J ends lost 3 bases and 0 bases, in that order; junction bases with no gene match: 8. DNA of the CDR3: TGCGCCAGCAGCCAGGGACTAGCGCAACGTGGCTCCTACAATGAGCAGTTCTTC. Its protein is CASSQGLAQRGSYNEQFF.

This clone occurred once. V and J are TRBV9 and TRBJ2-3; TRBD2 matches 8 bases. Trimming at V came to 0 bases and at J to 3 bases, leaving 6 bases not matched to a gene. The CDR3 is 16 amino acids. The germline V gene encodes CDR1 SGDLS and CDR2 YYNGEE. CDR3 amino acids: CASSVAGLGTTDTQYF. Here the CDR3 DNA reads TGTGCCAGCAGCGTAGCGGGACTAGGGACGACAGATACGCAGTATTTT.

The chain combines TRBV2 with TRBJ2-1; 9 bases match TRBD2. Unmatched junction bases numbered 7, after V lost 8 bases and J lost 8 bases. Germline V CDR1 and CDR2: SNHLY, FYNNEI. The CDR3 has 13 amino acids. The CDR3 region is CASVSSGVHEQFF. CDR3 bases: TGTGCCAGCGTATCTAGCGGGGTCCATGAGCAGTTCTTC.

This chain uses TRBV19 with TRBJ1-2; D remains ambiguous. V was shortened by 6 bases and J by 4 bases, with 15 bases between the two germline ends. The CDR3 totals 14 residues. Germline V gives CDR1 LNHDA, CDR2 SQIVND (reference sequence). The CDR3: CASSQENPIYGYTF. Here the CDR3 DNA reads TGTGCCAGTAGCCAGGAAAACCCGATCTATGGCTACACCTTC.

The genes are TRBV18 and TRBJ1-1; D is undetermined. Germline V lookup: CDR1 KGHSH, CDR2 LQKENI. V lost 8 bases to trimming and J lost 3 bases, with 13 bases between them. The CDR3 has 13 residues. The CDR3 protein is CASAKNRDTEAFF. CDR3 in DNA: TGTGCCAGCGCTAAAAACCGGGACACTGAAGCTTTCTTT.

The genes are TRBV27 and TRBJ1-2, with D possibly TRBD1 on 5 matching bases. The CDR3 has 14 residues. Trimming took off 6 bases at V and 5 bases at J, with 16 bases between the two ends. The germline V gene has CDR1 MNHEY and CDR2 SMNVEV (reference sequence). CDR3 loop: CASSYRQNGYGYTF. Here the CDR3 DNA reads TGTGCCAGCAGCTATAGACAGAATGGGTATGGCTACACCTTC.